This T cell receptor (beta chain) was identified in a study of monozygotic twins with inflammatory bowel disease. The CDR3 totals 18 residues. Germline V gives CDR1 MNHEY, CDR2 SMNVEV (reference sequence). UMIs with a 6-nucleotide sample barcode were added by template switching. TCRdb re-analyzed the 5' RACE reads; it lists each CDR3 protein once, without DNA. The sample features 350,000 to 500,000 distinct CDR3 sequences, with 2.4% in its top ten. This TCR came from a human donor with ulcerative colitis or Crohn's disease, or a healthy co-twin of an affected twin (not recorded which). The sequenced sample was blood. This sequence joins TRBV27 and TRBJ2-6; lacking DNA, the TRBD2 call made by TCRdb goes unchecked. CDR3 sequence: CASMGSSGFPSGANVLTF.